This T cell receptor beta chain came from a study of shared clonotypes between healthy human individuals. Study summary: Three CD4 naive, three CD4 memory, two CD8 naive and one CD8 memory plate were used per donor.

Per the germline V gene, CDR1 is MNHNS and CDR2 is SASEGT. The V gene lost 5 bases and the J gene lost 4 bases, with 12 bases spanning the gap. There are 14 residues in the CDR3. In the source study's methods: ImmunoSEQ junction-only sequences lacked quality scores, so their filtering differed. Clones were sequenced by immunoSEQ multiplex PCR, and TCRdb holds only the in-frame ones, with some missing. V and J calls and clone size come straight from that table; D and trimming were deduced from the DNA. This table has 2 million to 2.5 million clones, 90% to 96% appearing once. This clonotype originated in a young man in good health. The sample consisted of naive CD4+ T cells sorted from blood. Stated subset: CD45RA+ positively selected. V gene TRBV6-1 combines with J gene TRBJ1-5; D is ambiguous. CDR3 loop: CASSHVQVNQPQHF. Written as DNA, the CDR3 is TGTGCCAGCAGTCATGTGCAGGTGAATCAGCCCCAGCATTTT.